This T cell receptor beta chain was captured by sequencing in a study of blood T cell repertoires in COVID-19. Study-level background: Some COVID-19 samples were acute and others convalescent; all came from the United States, Italy and Spain. The analysed material was cDNA or gDNA that came from T cells, B-cell-depleted T cells, or PBMCs.

Authors' methods: Quantification of nucleated cells was approximated via reference gene primer amplification. The data were produced by immunoSEQ multiplex PCR, yet TCRdb's version contains in-frame clones alone and is incomplete. V and J calls and clone size are copied from that table; D and trimming were computed from the DNA. This table has 150,000 to 190,000 clones, around 84% appearing once. V lost 4 bases, J lost 7 bases, and 13 bases stayed unmatched. The CDR3 covers 16 residues. Germline CDR1 LGHNA, CDR2 YNFKEQ. In Seattle, patients joined the study during active infection and were tracked longitudinally.

Sequencing used peripheral blood. The receptor was derived from a woman aged 55-70 years with COVID-19, enrolled during active disease. The chain recombines TRBV4-2 with TRBJ1-2; TRBD1 matches at 9 bases. CDR3 sequence: CASSPSGQGRVSGYTF. Here the CDR3 DNA reads TGTGCCAGCAGCCCAAGCGGACAGGGGAGAGTTAGTGGCTACACCTTC.